The subject of this entry is one T cell receptor beta chain. Its antigen remains unknown. Generated by immunoSEQ multiplex PCR, the TCRdb table keeps only in-frame clones and is missing some. Altogether 2 million to 2.5 million clones are present, approximately 95% being singletons, with the ten largest covering 0.1% to 0.15%. Trimming took 4 bases from V and 1 from J, leaving 14 bases between them. The germline CDR1 and CDR2 sequences are SGHDT and YYEEEE. CDR3 length: 15 amino acids. This sample is drawn from a study of shared clonotypes between healthy human individuals. Study information: CD8 memory received one plate per donor, CD8 naive two, CD4 memory three and CD4 naive three. Findings and limits, study-wide: In this cohort, only blood was sampled, and tissue repertoires likely differ.

This sequence joins TRBV5-6 and TRBJ1-2, with D perhaps matching TRBD1 (6 bases). This clonotype was obtained from a man aged 18 to 30 in good health. The sequenced material came from naive CD4+ T cells sorted from blood. Subset specified: CD45RA+ positively selected. CDR3 loop: CASSRGHTLNYGYTF. CDR3 in DNA: TGTGCCAGCAGCAGGGGACACACACTTAACTATGGCTACACCTTC.